The 21 T cell receptor beta chains below come from one sample, sequenced in a study of blood T cells in healthy people across ages. A sample-barcoded 5' primer and a J-beta primer mix were used in a second PCR of about 7 to 12 cycles. TCRdb re-analysed the 5' RACE reads in MiXCR, keeping a single row per CDR3 protein. The sample includes about 1.5 million distinct CDR3 sequences, about 42% seen only once; the top ten take more than 4%. Sequencing was performed on blood. These receptors came from a woman under 30 in good health.

The rearrangement uses TRBV29-1 and TRBJ2-1; 9 positions agree with TRBD1. V lost 3 bases to trimming and J lost 9 bases; unmatched junction nucleotides: 9. The germline CDR1 and CDR2 sequences are SQVTM and ANQGSEA. This CDR3 spans 14 amino acids. The chain's CDR3 is CSVDPGQGLGEQFF. CDR3 nucleotide sequence: TGCAGCGTTGACCCGGGACAGGGTTTAGGTGAGCAGTTCTTC.

The chain has TRBV7-9 and TRBJ2-3, with a tentative D call TRBD2 (5 bases). The V gene lost 5 bases and the J gene lost 2 bases, with 26 bases spanning the gap. The CDR3 is made up of 19 amino acids. Per germline, CDR1 SEHNR and CDR2 FQNEAQ (reference sequence). CDR3 in amino acids: CASSTTRTSAEKFTDTQYF. In nucleotides, the CDR3 is TGTGCCAGCAGCACAACCAGAACGTCAGCGGAGAAATTCACAGATACGCAGTATTTT.

About this clonotype: The junction does not match germline at one end; this may be a read error. This chain joins TRBV7-2 and TRBJ2-3, with D unclear. Per the germline V gene, CDR1 is SGHTA and CDR2 is FQGNSA. The CDR3 covers 15 residues. In nucleotides, the CDR3 is TGTGCCAGCAACTTAAGCCGAGGATCGTCAGCAACGCAGTATTTT. Translating it yields CASNLSRGSSATQYF. Full variable domain (rest looked up from reference TRBV7-2 and TRBJ2-3): GAGVSQSPSNKVTEKGKDVELRCDPISGHTALYWYRQSLGQGLEFLIYFQGNSAPDKSGLPSDRFSAERTGGSVSTLTIQRTQQEDSAVYLCASNLSRGSSATQYFGPGTRLTVL.

The sample holds one count of this clonotype. The V call is TRBV21-1, the J call TRBJ1-5; TRBD1, as called in the table, went unchecked against the DNA. TRBV21-1 is termed a pseudogene. The CDR3 length is 14 residues. The CDR3 region is CASALFPGHQPQHF. The CDR3 coding sequence is TGTGCCAGCGCCCTCTTCCCAGGGCATCAGCCCCAGCATTTT.

The V gene is TRBV29-1, the J gene TRBJ1-1, with D possibly TRBD1 on 5 matching bases. With 4 bases removed from V and 6 bases from J, the gap between germline ends came to 9 bases. This CDR3 comprises 11 residues. Germline V CDR1 and CDR2: SQVTM, ANQGSEA. The CDR3 DNA reads TGCAGCGTTGTGAGGGGTGCTGAAGCTTTCTTT. This translates into CSVVRGAEAFF.

The rearrangement links TRBV7-6 to TRBJ2-4; D perhaps matches TRBD2 (5 bases). CDR3 length: 18 residues. The V end lost 1 base, the J end lost 0 bases, and 16 bases lay between the germline ends. Per the germline V gene, CDR1 is SGHVS and CDR2 is FNYEAQ. Here the CDR3 DNA reads TGTGCCAGCAGCTTAGTGACGGGGAGAAAAGGAGCCAAAAACATTCAGTACTTC. Protein: CASSLVTGRKGAKNIQYF.

This chain links TRBV6-2 or TRBV6-3 with TRBJ2-1, with 13 bases identical to TRBD2. Germline assignment: CDR1 MNHEY and CDR2 SVGEGT. CDR3 size: 16 residues. The ends lost 0 bases at V and 15 bases at J; junction bases unmatched: 11. The CDR3 DNA is TGTGCCAGCAGTTACTCGAAGGGACTAGCGGGGCAACTAAGGTTCTTC. Translating it yields CASSYSKGLAGQLRFF.

The V call is TRBV5-1, the J call TRBJ2-3; 8 bases are a match to TRBD2. CDR1 is SGHRS and CDR2 is YFSETQ in the germline V gene. CDR3 length: 15 residues. Unmatched junction bases numbered 4, after V lost 4 bases and J lost 0 bases. CDR3: CASSRSGISTDTQYF. The CDR3 coding sequence is TGCGCCAGCAGCCGTAGCGGGATTAGCACAGATACGCAGTATTTT.

The chain recombines TRBV5-1 with TRBJ2-5; D is unclear. The germline CDR1 and CDR2 sequences are SGHRS and YFSETQ. The CDR3 contains 15 residues. Trimming shortened V by 5 bases and J by 1 base, and 15 bases separated the two germline ends. CDR3 bases: TGCGCCAGCAGTTTGACGGGTCTCCGCCAAGAGACCCAGTACTTC. Amino acids: CASSLTGLRQETQYF.

This clonotype was seen only a few times. The DNA of the CDR3 is TGTGCCAGCAGTTTAATTATAGATACGCAGTATTTT. This sequence encodes CASSLIIDTQYF. The chain links TRBV12-3 or TRBV12-4 to TRBJ2-3; D remains unclear. V was shortened by 2 bases and J by 5 bases, with 5 bases between the two germline ends. This CDR3 is 12 amino acids long.

This clonotype was seen a handful of times. This sequence joins TRBV29-1 and TRBJ2-3; the D gene could be TRBD1 or TRBD2 (5 bases each). This CDR3 has 13 residues. Trimming removed 7 bases at V and 4 bases at J, with 15 bases between. CDR1 and CDR2 (germline): SQVTM, ANQGSEA. The CDR3 bases are TGCAGCGCGCCCGGGACGGTGCCAGATACGCAGTATTTT. Translation gives CSAPGTVPDTQYF.

There are a few counts of this clonotype. CDR3 residues: CSVETLSSYEQYF. The CDR3 DNA reads TGCAGCGTTGAAACTTTATCGTCCTACGAGCAGTACTTC. V is TRBV29-1 and J is TRBJ2-7; D is ambiguous. V was cut by 2 bases and J by 1 base, with 9 bases left in between. The V gene's germline CDR1 is SQVTM and CDR2 ANQGSEA. The CDR3 spans 13 residues.

The chain links TRBV12-3 or TRBV12-4 to TRBJ2-5, with a tentative D call TRBD2 (6 bases). The J call may be wrong; the DNA end is better matched by TRBJ2-7. This CDR3 spans 14 amino acids. The CDR3 DNA reads TGTGCCAGCAGGTGGGGGGTTCGCCAGCGCGAGCAGTACTTC. Translating it yields CASRWGVRQREQYF.

V gene TRBV10-3 combines with J gene TRBJ2-7; no clear D gene. The ends were cut back, 1 base at V and 6 bases at J, with 4 bases in the middle. Germline CDR1 reads ENHRY; CDR2 reads SYGVKD. This CDR3 is 11 amino acids long. The CDR3 coding sequence is TGTGCCATCAGTGAGTGGGTCGAGCAGTACTTC. This gives the protein CAISEWVEQYF.

The rearrangement uses TRBV6-5 and TRBJ1-2, with a weak D call TRBD1 (5 bases). Germline CDR1 MNHEY, CDR2 SVGAGI. V lost 0 bases and J 4 bases, leaving 18 bases between the germline ends. This CDR3 has 17 amino acids. The CDR3 nucleotides read TGTGCCAGCAGTTACTCGACGGGGGGATCGGGCTCCTATGGCTACACCTTC. Translating gives CASSYSTGGSGSYGYTF.

This clonotype was seen a few times. The gene calls are TRBV2 and TRBJ2-1, with D possibly being TRBD1 (5 bases). Germline V gene lookup returns CDR1 SNHLY and CDR2 FYNNEI. V gave up 3 bases and J gave up 8 bases, with 17 bases separating them. This CDR3 spans 15 amino acids. The CDR3 sequence is CASSDGMTARDEQFF. CDR3 coding DNA: TGTGCCAGCAGTGATGGGATGACAGCCCGCGATGAGCAGTTCTTC.

The CDR3 here is CATSNWDRVLETQYF. CDR3 nucleotide sequence: TGTGCCACCAGCAATTGGGACAGGGTGCTAGAGACCCAGTACTTC. This chain links TRBV15 with TRBJ2-5; 9 bases map to TRBD1. The CDR3 runs 15 residues. The trim removed 4 bases at V and 4 bases at J, leaving 7 bases unmatched. Per the germline V gene, CDR1 is LNHNV and CDR2 is YYDKDF (reference sequence).

This clonotype was seen only a few times. V is TRBV20-1 and J is TRBJ2-3; 10 positions match TRBD1. V lost 5 bases and J lost 3; bases outside the gene matches: 5. The CDR3 consists of 14 residues. Germline V lookup: CDR1 DFQATT, CDR2 SNEGSKA (reference sequence). CDR3 amino acids: CSAPDRGWTDTQYF. The CDR3 DNA is TGCAGTGCTCCGGACAGGGGGTGGACAGATACGCAGTATTTT.

This clonotype was detected a few times. The rearrangement links TRBV6-1 to TRBJ2-2; 7 bases map to TRBD1. The CDR3 loop spans 14 amino acids. Per germline, CDR1 MNHNS and CDR2 SASEGT. After removal of 0 bases from V and 7 bases from J, the junction contained 2 bases not matched to a gene. CDR3 bases: TGTGCCAGCAGTGAAGCGGGACAGTTCGGGGAGCTGTTTTTT. Translating it yields CASSEAGQFGELFF.

The genes are TRBV14 and TRBJ1-5; D gene unclear. Germline CDR1 is SGHDN and CDR2 is FVKESK. V was clipped by 5 bases and J by 5 bases, with 7 bases between them. The CDR3 runs to 12 residues. The CDR3: CASSRLDQPQHF. The CDR3 DNA reads TGTGCCAGCAGCAGACTTGATCAGCCCCAGCATTTT.

V usage is TRBV19 and J usage is TRBJ1-1, with D tentatively TRBD1 (5 bases). Trimming pared 7 bases from V and 5 bases from J, leaving 17 bases between. Germline-derived CDR1 and CDR2 are LNHDA and SQIVND (reference sequence). The CDR3 loop spans 14 amino acids. The CDR3 nucleotides are TGTGCCAGTACCCACTTGGGGGGTTGGACTGAAGCTTTCTTT. This translates into CASTHLGGWTEAFF. The full variable domain, with the rest looked up from reference TRBV19 and TRBJ1-1, is DGGITQSPKYLFRKEGQNVTLSCEQNLNHDAMYWYRQDPGQGLRLIYYSQIVNDFQKGDIAEGYSVSREKKESFPLTVTSAQKNPTAFYLCASTHLGGWTEAFFGQGTRLTVV.